This is a list of T cell receptor beta chains from one sample in a study of cytomegalovirus exposure and HLA in healthy donors. The assay was immunoSEQ multiplex PCR, and TCRdb's table has in-frame clones only and misses some. The sample contains about 98,000 clones, roughly nine tenths of which appear only once. The sample comprised PBMCs. The receptors come from a woman between 25 and 40 years old in good health and CMV-seronegative. The CDR3 runs from the conserved cysteine through the conserved F or W. D genes are given only for firm matches. Not all rows give a size; the values are once, few, many and, for expanded clones, a class.

abundance	v_gene	d_gene	j_gene	CDR3aa	CDR3nt
.	TRBV29-1	.	TRBJ1-1	CSVGEQGLSEAFF	TGCAGCGTTGGGGAGCAAGGTCTCTCCGAAGCTTTCTTT
.	TRBV7-8	.	TRBJ1-2	CASSPEGDYGYTF	TGTGCCAGCAGCCCTGAGGGGGACTATGGCTACACCTTC
.	TRBV28	TRBD1	TRBJ1-2	CASSLPQDRFLF	TGTGCCAGCTCCCTTCCACAGGACAGGTTCCTCTTC
.	TRBV6-1	TRBD1	TRBJ1-1	CASDPKGAGEAFF	TGTGCCAGCGACCCTAAGGGGGCAGGTGAAGCTTTCTTT
.	TRBV4-1	.	TRBJ2-6	CASSPERDPFGVLTF	TGCGCCAGCAGCCCCGAACGAGATCCCTTCGGCGTCCTGACTTTC
.	TRBV6-1	.	TRBJ1-1	CASRRSGNTEAFF	TGTGCCAGCAGACGTTCAGGTAACACTGAAGCTTTCTTT
.	TRBV6-1	.	TRBJ2-7	CASRRPPGQYF	TGTGCCAGCAGACGCCCCCCGGGGCAGTACTTC
.	TRBV5-4	TRBD1	TRBJ1-2	CASSLPDRANYGYTF	TGTGCCAGCAGCTTACCTGACAGGGCTAACTATGGCTACACCTTC
.	TRBV19	.	TRBJ1-5	CASSIWREGQPQHF	TGTGCCAGTAGTATATGGAGGGAGGGTCAGCCCCAGCATTTT
once	TRBV7-3	.	TRBJ1-5	CASSLGANQPQHF	TGTGCCAGCAGCTTGGGAGCTAATCAGCCCCAGCATTTT